This passage covers 26 T cell receptor beta chains from one sample sequenced in a study of prognosis after radiotherapy for stage I lung cancer. Starting from genomic DNA, TCR beta CDR3 was amplified through two-round multiplex PCR. Primers targeting each individual TRBV and TRBJ gene were applied in first-round PCR. TCRdb re-derived calls from the multiplex PCR reads in MiXCR, one entry per CDR3 protein. Among some 25,000 distinct CDR3 sequences, 36% were seen once, and the ten largest hold less than 65%. Sequencing used PBMCs, obtained before or after stereotactic body radiation therapy (not recorded which). The origin of the receptors is a donor over 45 with non-small cell lung cancer.

This clonotype was detected many times. This chain uses TRBV12-3 or TRBV12-4 with TRBJ1-1, with D uncertain. Trimming left V 1 base short and J 4 bases short, with 7 bases between. The CDR3 is 13 amino acids. The CDR3 DNA reads TGTGCCAGCAGTTTAGGGGCAATCACTGAAGCTTTCTTT. Translating gives CASSLGAITEAFF.

There are many counts of this clonotype. J is TRBJ1-6 and V is TRBV2, with D perhaps matching TRBD1 (5 bases). The CDR3 spans 20 residues. Germline CDR1 is SNHLY and CDR2 is FYNNEI. The V gene lost 4 bases and the J gene lost 0 bases, with 22 bases spanning the gap. The CDR3: CASSVLDTSRGGSYNSPLHF. CDR3 nucleotide sequence: TGTGCCAGCAGTGTATTGGACACATCGCGGGGAGGCTCCTATAATTCACCCCTCCACTTT.

This clonotype was observed at least ten times. The chain joins TRBV18 to TRBJ2-7; 7 bases are a match to TRBD1. The CDR3 contains 16 residues. V was pared by 5 bases and J by 3 bases, with 13 bases of the junction left unmatched. In germline, CDR1 is KGHSH, CDR2 LQKENI. CDR3 protein: CASSTLQGSRGYEQYF. The CDR3 region has the DNA TGTGCCAGCTCAACGCTACAGGGGTCCCGAGGCTACGAGCAGTACTTC.

This clonotype has at least ten counts. The chain carries TRBV24-1 and TRBJ2-7; D ambiguous. V shed 1 base and J shed 6 bases, with 21 bases lying between them. CDR1 and CDR2 (germline): KGHDR, SFDVKD. The CDR3 sequence is 17 residues long. The DNA for the CDR3 is TGTGCCACCAGTGATTTTTCGAGACAAAGTTATCTCAGCGAGCAGTACTTC. The encoded protein is CATSDFSRQSYLSEQYF.

This clonotype appeared many times. J is TRBJ2-3 and V is TRBV6-1; tentatively, D is TRBD2 (6 bases). CDR1 is MNHNS and CDR2 is SASEGT in the germline V gene. Trimming cost V 8 bases and J 2 bases, with 11 bases left between them. The CDR3 consists of 13 residues. CDR3 sequence (DNA): TGTGCCAGCCTCCGGGACTTCACAGATACGCAGTATTTT. Translating it yields CASLRDFTDTQYF.

There are many counts of this clonotype. This chain connects TRBV27 to TRBJ2-1, with D unresolved. CDR3 size: 14 residues. The germline V and J ends were trimmed by 3 bases and 2 bases, with 8 bases remaining between them. Germline V gives CDR1 MNHEY, CDR2 SMNVEV (reference sequence). CDR3 coding DNA: TGTGCCAGCAGTTTGCTGTTACCCTACAATGAGCAGTTCTTC. This encodes CASSLLLPYNEQFF.

Many counts were recorded for this clonotype. The chain recombines TRBV19 with TRBJ1-5; D uncertain. The germline V and J ends were trimmed by 3 bases and 0 bases, with 9 bases remaining between them. Looked up from germline, CDR1 is LNHDA and CDR2 is SQIVND (reference sequence). The CDR3 extends over 15 amino acids. In DNA, the CDR3 is TGTGCCAGTAGTATTAGGACTTATAGCAATCAGCCCCAGCATTTT. As protein: CASSIRTYSNQPQHF.

For this clonotype: Since a much larger clone is just one base distant, this may be a read error. The chain joins TRBV18 to TRBJ1-1; 8 nucleotides match TRBD1. The germline V gene encodes CDR1 KGHSH and CDR2 LQKENI. The CDR3 consists of 15 residues. J was trimmed by 3 bases and V by 2 bases; bases with no gene match: 5. The CDR3 protein is CASSPVYRGDTEAFF. DNA of the CDR3: TGTGCCAGCTCACCAGTCTACAGGGGGGACACTGAAGCTTTCTTT.

The V gene is TRBV4-3, the J gene TRBJ2-5, with D unresolved. CDR3 length: 15 amino acids. Per germline, CDR1 LGHNA and CDR2 YSLEER. V dropped 0 bases and J dropped 2 bases, with 10 bases sitting between them. The CDR3 DNA sequence: TGCGCCAGCAGCCAAGATCGGGCAGCTCAAGAGACCCAGTACTTC. Translation gives CASSQDRAAQETQYF.

Here the CDR3 DNA reads TGTGCCAGCACCAATTCGTGGGATACGCAGTATTTT. Protein product: CASTNSWDTQYF. The chain has TRBV27 and TRBJ2-3; D is unresolved. The CDR3 consists of 12 residues. V shed 7 bases and J shed 6 bases, with 11 bases lying between them. Germline CDR1 and CDR2: MNHEY and SMNVEV (reference sequence).

This clonotype was observed many times. The chain uses TRBV19 and TRBJ1-1; the match to TRBD1 covers 9 bases. The CDR3 contains 15 residues. CDR1 LNHDA and CDR2 SQIVND come from the germline V gene (reference sequence). With 7 bases clipped from V and 5 bases from J, the junction kept 11 bases outside the gene matches. The CDR3 spells CASIRGQGGVTEAFF. The CDR3 DNA reads as TGTGCCAGTATTCGGGGACAGGGAGGGGTTACTGAAGCTTTCTTT.

Points on this clonotype: Since the CDR3 does not end with the conserved phenylalanine or tryptophan, this likely comes from a read error. The chain uses TRBV6-1 and TRBJ1-3; D is unresolved. The CDR3 length is 13 residues. Trimming removed 6 bases at V and 4 bases at J, with 10 bases between. CDR1 and CDR2 from the germline V gene are MNHNS and SASEGT. The CDR3 loop is CASSVQFGNTIYL. The CDR3 nucleotides read TGTGCCAGCAGCGTACAATTCGGAAACACCATATATCTT.

This clonotype was counted many times. This chain uses TRBV29-1 with TRBJ2-7; tentatively, D is TRBD2 (6 bases). V was cut by 3 bases and J by 6 bases, with 9 bases left in between. The CDR3 has 11 amino acids. Per germline, CDR1 SQVTM and CDR2 ANQGSEA. CDR3 sequence: CSVERGSEQYF. CDR3 bases: TGCAGCGTTGAGCGGGGTTCCGAGCAGTACTTC.

This clonotype was seen ten or more times. V usage is TRBV2 and J usage is TRBJ1-1; D ambiguous. This CDR3 spans 14 amino acids. The germline gives CDR1 SNHLY, CDR2 FYNNEI. The V end lost 6 bases, the J end lost 4 bases, and 15 bases lay between the germline ends. CDR3 coding DNA: TGTGCCAGCAGATCGGAGCGTTACGGCACTGAAGCTTTCTTT. Protein product: CASRSERYGTEAFF.

This clonotype was seen many times. This sequence joins TRBV7-3 and TRBJ2-5, with TRBD2 as a possible D gene (6 bases). V was cut by 1 base and J by 3 bases, with 9 bases left in between. The CDR3 runs 14 residues. Germline V CDR1 and CDR2: SGHTA, FQGTGA. This chain's CDR3 is CASSLIGGKETQYF. The DNA for the CDR3 is TGTGCCAGCAGCTTAATTGGGGGGAAAGAGACCCAGTACTTC.

Many counts were recorded for this clonotype. The CDR3 nucleotides are TGTGCCAGCAGTTTGAATGAAAAACTGTTTTTT. Its translation is CASSLNEKLFF. The genes are TRBV28 and TRBJ1-4; D is unclear. Trimming left V 3 bases short and J 5 bases short, with 1 base between. Germline V gene sequence: CDR1 MDHEN, CDR2 SYDVKM. The CDR3 consists of 11 residues.

This clonotype was observed at least ten times. This sequence joins TRBV5-1 and TRBJ2-2; 12 bases agree with TRBD2. The V segment lost 3 bases and the J segment 3 bases; nucleotides outside the gene matches: 6. There are 17 residues in the CDR3. Germline V gives CDR1 SGHRS, CDR2 YFSETQ. The CDR3 sequence is CASSWTSGTLYTGELFF. The CDR3 nucleotides are TGCGCCAGCAGCTGGACTAGCGGGACGTTATACACCGGGGAGCTGTTTTTT.

This clonotype has at least ten counts. This chain joins TRBV30 and TRBJ2-4, with D possibly matching TRBD2 (5 bases). Trimming removed 0 bases from V and 0 bases from J, with 9 bases in between. Germline assignment: CDR1 GTSNPN and CDR2 SVGIG (reference sequence). The CDR3 loop spans 15 amino acids. CDR3 region: CAWSVRGKAKNIQYF. Written as DNA, the CDR3 is TGTGCCTGGAGTGTAAGAGGGAAAGCCAAAAACATTCAGTACTTC.

This clonotype has ten or more counts. The chain links TRBV7-9 to TRBJ1-2; the D gene is possibly TRBD1 (6 bases). V lost 7 bases and J lost 6, with 15 bases in between. The germline V gene encodes CDR1 SEHNR and CDR2 FQNEAQ (reference sequence). The CDR3 is 13 residues long. The CDR3 region is CASILLQGNGYTF. The CDR3 DNA reads TGTGCCAGCATCCTATTACAGGGAAATGGCTACACCTTC.

This clonotype was counted at least ten times. This chain joins TRBV3-1 and TRBJ2-7; 10 positions match TRBD1. CDR1 and CDR2 from the germline V gene are LGHDT and YNNKEL (reference sequence). The CDR3 consists of 15 residues. The trim removed 3 bases at V and 4 bases at J, leaving 6 bases unmatched. This chain's CDR3 is CASSQSDRGPYEQYF. In nucleotides, the CDR3 is TGTGCCAGCAGCCAGAGCGACAGGGGGCCTTACGAGCAGTACTTC.

This clonotype was counted at least ten times. The chain couples TRBV9 to TRBJ2-2; TRBD1 is a possible D gene (6 bases). Germline lookup yields CDR1 SGDLS and CDR2 YYNGEE. The CDR3 spans 15 residues. Trimming cost V 4 bases and J 7 bases, with 17 bases left between them. CDR3 amino acids: CASSPQTRGFGELFF. CDR3 DNA: TGTGCCAGCAGCCCCCAAACCAGGGGTTTCGGGGAGCTGTTTTTT.

About this clonotype: A far larger clone is off by one base, so a read error is likely. This sequence joins TRBV27 and TRBJ2-1, with 11 bases aligning to TRBD1. The germline V gene has CDR1 MNHEY and CDR2 SMNVEV (reference sequence). The length of the CDR3 is 14 residues. V gave up 8 bases and J gave up 10 bases; unmatched junction bases: 10. The CDR3 sequence: CASSRDRGIYEQFF. The CDR3 DNA follows: TGTGCCAGCTCCCGGGACAGGGGGATCTACGAGCAGTTCTTC.

This clonotype was counted many times. The gene calls are TRBV6-4 and TRBJ2-3; possible D gene TRBD2, 5 bases. The V end was cut by 6 bases, the J end by 0 bases, with 13 bases between. The CDR3 is 15 residues long. Germline-derived CDR1 and CDR2 are MRHNA and SNTAGT. CDR3 bases: TGTGCCAGCAGCCCGCGGGCTGCTAGCACAGATACGCAGTATTTT. Translation: CASSPRAASTDTQYF.

This clonotype was recorded at least ten times. A read error is possible here, since a much larger clone lies one base away. J is TRBJ1-2 and V is TRBV28, with D possibly TRBD1 on 5 matching bases. CDR3 size: 15 residues. In germline, CDR1 is MDHEN, CDR2 SYDVKM. V was pared by 3 bases and J by 7 bases, with 18 bases between. CDR3 in DNA: TGTGCCAGCAGTTTGGGGGACCCCCAAGCACGTGGCTACACCTTC. Translated: CASSLGDPQARGYTF.

The table lists this clonotype with many counts. The J gene is TRBJ2-3, the V gene TRBV27; 7 bases are shared with TRBD1. The CDR3 runs to 16 residues. After removal of 4 bases from V and 2 bases from J, the junction contained 9 bases not matched to a gene. Germline loops: CDR1 MNHEY, CDR2 SMNVEV (reference sequence). The CDR3 DNA reads TGTGCCAGCAGTTCCAACCGGGACAGTTCCACAGATACGCAGTATTTT. It specifies CASSSNRDSSTDTQYF.

This chain joins TRBV20-1 and TRBJ2-3, with 7 bases lining up with TRBD2. Germline-derived CDR1 and CDR2 are DFQATT and SNEGSKA (reference sequence). The ends lost 0 bases at V and 3 bases at J; junction bases unmatched: 9. The CDR3 is made up of 16 amino acids. The CDR3 loop reads CSARDPGGRATDTQYF. CDR3 DNA sequence: TGCAGTGCTAGAGATCCGGGCGGGAGAGCGACAGATACGCAGTATTTT.